This TCR beta chain was observed in a study of blood T cell repertoires in COVID-19. The data were produced by immunoSEQ multiplex PCR, yet TCRdb's version contains in-frame clones alone and is incomplete. The profile shows some 270,000 clones, around nine tenths of them singletons. V was shortened by 3 bases and J by 2 bases, with 8 bases between the two germline ends. The CDR3 runs to 14 residues. This sequence originates from a woman aged 35 to 49 who had been exposed to COVID-19. The sequencing sample was made of PBMCs or T cells enriched from blood (not recorded which). The V gene is TRBV23-1, the J gene TRBJ1-5; tentative D call: TRBD1 (5 bases). TRBV23-1 is reported as an ORF; its role is uncertain. CDR3: CASSHGQGNQPQHF. The CDR3 coding sequence is TGCGCCAGCAGTCATGGACAAGGCAATCAGCCCCAGCATTTT.